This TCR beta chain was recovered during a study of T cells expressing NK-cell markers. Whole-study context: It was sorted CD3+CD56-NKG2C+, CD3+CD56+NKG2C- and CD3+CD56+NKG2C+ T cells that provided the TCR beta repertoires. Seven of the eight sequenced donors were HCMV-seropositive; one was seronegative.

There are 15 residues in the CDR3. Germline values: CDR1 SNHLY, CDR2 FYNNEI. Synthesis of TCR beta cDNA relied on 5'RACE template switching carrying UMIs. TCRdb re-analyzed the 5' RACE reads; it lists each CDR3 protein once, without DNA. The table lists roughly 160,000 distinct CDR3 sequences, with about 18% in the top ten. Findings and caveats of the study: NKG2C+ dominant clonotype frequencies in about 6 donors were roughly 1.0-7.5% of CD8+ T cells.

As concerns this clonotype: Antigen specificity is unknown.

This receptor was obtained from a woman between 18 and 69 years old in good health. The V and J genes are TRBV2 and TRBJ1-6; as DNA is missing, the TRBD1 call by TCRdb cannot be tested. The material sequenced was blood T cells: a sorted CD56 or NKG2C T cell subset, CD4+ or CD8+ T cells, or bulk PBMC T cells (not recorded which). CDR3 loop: CASNPGRGANSPLHF.